The sequence of this TCR beta chain was determined in a study of blood T cell repertoires in COVID-19 (dated by TCRdb to the early 2020s). Context from the whole study: Samples covering the acute and convalescent phases of COVID-19 were provided by collaborators in the United States, Italy and Spain. The prospective study material was composed of cDNA or gDNA derived from T cells, B-cell-depleted T cells, or PBMCs. Deeply sampled blood TCRbeta repertoires from subjects exposed to, actively infected with, or recovered from COVID-19 were included in the dataset. The repertoires were released in a freely available public database intended as a resource for research on the immune response to SARS-CoV-2. Samples were obtained from the ongoing ImmuneRACE study (first 160 participants) and from over a thousand subjects provided by 6 global collaborators. A de-identified subject ID, COVID-19 status, age in years and sex were almost always included in the sample metadata. HLA class I and class II types, where available, came from metadata supplied by the sample provider rather than from assay-based typing.

Remarks on this clone: Its antigen is still unknown. No base-level quality is on record; no much larger clone is a single base apart.

The CDR3 starts with the cysteine, ends with the phenylalanine, and has 15 residues. The read is trimmed to its CDR3 DNA, 45 bases read in frame from base 1. V trim: 2 bases; J trim: 5 bases; unmatched bases: 5. The germline V gene (reference sequence) provides CDR1 MNHNY and CDR2 SVGAGI. In the prospective study, participants were about 18 to 95 years old, resided in fewer than 25 geographic areas of the United States, and were enrolled through a virtual design. To assign participants to cohorts, the prospective study relied on clinical history that participants themselves reported in a screening survey and a study questionnaire. In the prospective study, whole blood, serum and a nasopharyngeal or oropharyngeal swab were collected from each participant by mobile phlebotomists. Prospective study participants could optionally give additional blood draws and questionnaires over an approximately two-month period. Prospective study blood samples were shipped either frozen or at room temperature before DNA extraction.

The immunoSEQ Assay, a bias-controlled multiplex PCR, was used to amplify TCRbeta CDR3 regions from genomic DNA. In the authors' own workflow: The number of nucleated cells in each sample was estimated by amplification of reference gene primers within the assay. To quantify the absolute abundance of each unique TCRbeta CDR3 rearrangement, sequence reads were collapsed and filtered. For each sample, productive Simpson clonality was calculated by taking the square root of Simpson's diversity index across productive rearrangements. Sourced from immuneACCESS, this table was stored by TCRdb with only in-frame sequences that have V and J called. A share of the clones is absent; for the studies checked, an unresolved V gene accounts for under half, and the remainder has no known explanation. V and J calls and clone size are as listed in that table; D and trimming were resolved from the DNA. The sample table holds fewer than 300,000 clones, of which approximately 91% were seen once. The ten largest clones represent about 2.3% of the sample.

Here is what the overall study found, with its caveats: The amount of clinical and demographic metadata varied by source and participant and was provided uncurated.

The sequencing sample was made of PBMCs or T cells enriched from blood (not recorded which). The receptor chain draws on TRBV6-6 and TRBJ1-4; 7 middle bases align to TRBD1. The TCR sequence derives from a woman aged 40 to 55 with acute COVID-19. DNA sequence: TGTGCCAGCAGTTACGGAGGGACAGAGAATGAAAAACTGTTTTTT. Its product reads: CASSYGGTENEKLFF.